Each of the 11 T cell receptor beta chains below was sequenced from the same sample in a study of OX40 agonist ivuxolimab in advanced cancers. This table comes from immunoSEQ multiplex PCR, and its TCRdb copy is limited to in-frame clones, with some not included. The sample shows more than 50,000 clones, roughly 83% of them seen only once. The source was CD4+ or CD8+ T cells sorted from blood, collected in a trial of the OX40 agonist ivuxolimab. These receptors were taken from an adult with an advanced solid tumor such as melanoma, head and neck, liver or kidney cancer.

The genes are TRBV15 and TRBJ1-5; D is undetermined. The germline gives CDR1 LNHNV, CDR2 YYDKDF (reference sequence). Trimming took off 1 base at V and 0 bases at J, with 4 bases between the two ends. CDR3 length: 14 amino acids. The chain's CDR3 is CATSRVTSNQPQHF. In DNA, the CDR3 is TGTGCCACCAGCAGAGTCACTAGCAATCAGCCCCAGCATTTT.

The V and J genes are TRBV29-1 and TRBJ2-3; a weak D match, TRBD1 (5 bases). Trimming stripped 3 bases from V and 1 base from J, with 8 bases between. The CDR3 length is 13 residues. Germline CDR1 is SQVTM and CDR2 is ANQGSEA. Here the CDR3 reads CSVDIGGTDTQYF. The CDR3 nucleotides read TGCAGCGTTGATATAGGGGGCACAGATACGCAGTATTTT.

This clone was counted a few times. V gene TRBV7-3 combines with J gene TRBJ1-3; D not resolved. This CDR3 comprises 14 residues. Per germline, CDR1 SGHTA and CDR2 FQGTGA. Trimming pared 0 bases from V and 2 bases from J, leaving 5 bases between. Here the CDR3 DNA reads TGTGCCAGCAGCTTAACCGGGACTGGAAACACCATATATTTT. Its protein product is CASSLTGTGNTIYF. Drawing the rest from reference TRBV7-3 and TRBJ1-3, the complete variable domain is GAGVSQTPSNKVTEKGKYVELRCDPISGHTALYWYRQSLGQGPEFLIYFQGTGAADDSGLPNDRFFAVRPEGSVSTLKIQRTERGDSAVYLCASSLTGTGNTIYFGEGSWLTVV.

The chain has TRBV11-3 and TRBJ2-3, with D unclear. This CDR3 spans 14 amino acids. V was cut by 5 bases and J by 9 bases, with 18 bases left in between. Germline CDR1 SGHNT, CDR2 YENEEA. The CDR3 coding sequence is TGTGCCAGCAGCCCTCGTCTACAGACTGCCACGCAGTATTTT. Translated: CASSPRLQTATQYF.

This clone has a handful of counts. The V gene is TRBV9, the J gene TRBJ2-2, with 14 positions matching TRBD2. CDR3 size: 16 residues. The germline V gene has CDR1 SGDLS and CDR2 YYNGEE. The J segment lost 7 bases and the V segment lost 4 bases, leaving 6 bases of the junction unmatched. In DNA form, the CDR3 reads TGTGCCAGCAGCCCCGGGACTAGCGGGGGTTTCGGGGAGCTGTTTTTT. Encoded protein: CASSPGTSGGFGELFF.

The chain links TRBV19 to TRBJ1-5; 7 bases map to TRBD1. The CDR3 length is 14 residues. The germline CDR1 and CDR2 sequences are LNHDA and SQIVND (reference sequence). Trimming cost V 9 bases and J 7 bases; bases outside gene matches: 12. In nucleotides, the CDR3 is TGTGCCAGCTCGGTTACAGGGGCCGGGCAGCCCCAGCATTTT. As protein: CASSVTGAGQPQHF.

The rearrangement joins TRBV19 to TRBJ2-5; 11 bases align to TRBD2. The trim removed 5 bases at V and 0 bases at J, leaving 11 bases unmatched. The CDR3 is 18 amino acids. Looked up from germline, CDR1 is LNHDA and CDR2 is SQIVND (reference sequence). CDR3 sequence (DNA): TGTGCCAGTAGTCTCTCCAGACTAGCGGGGACATACCAAGAGACCCAGTACTTC. Protein sequence: CASSLSRLAGTYQETQYF.

The J gene is TRBJ2-7, the V gene TRBV7-8; a weak D match, TRBD2 (6 bases). The CDR3 is made up of 16 amino acids. Trimming left V 0 bases short and J 3 bases short, with 15 bases between. Germline V gene data show CDR1 as SGHVS and CDR2 as FQNEAQ. In DNA, the CDR3 is TGTGCCAGCAGCTTAGCGCTGAATGCCGGGGGCTACGAGCAGTACTTC. Encoded protein: CASSLALNAGGYEQYF. The full variable domain, with the rest looked up from reference TRBV7-8 and TRBJ2-7, is GAGVSQSPRYKVAKRGQDVALRCDPISGHVSLFWYQQALGQGPEFLTYFQNEAQLDKSGLPSDRFFAERPEGSVSTLKIQRTQQEDSAVYLCASSLALNAGGYEQYFGPGTRLTVT.

This chain connects TRBV11-3 to TRBJ2-3; D is unclear. The CDR3 spans 14 residues. V was trimmed by 5 bases and J by 0 bases, leaving 9 bases between them. Germline CDR1 and CDR2: SGHNT and YENEEA. In DNA form, the CDR3 reads TGTGCCAGCAGCATCCGACGGAGCACAGATACGCAGTATTTT. This encodes CASSIRRSTDTQYF.

This sequence joins TRBV7-9 and TRBJ2-3; 7 bases are shared with TRBD1. The CDR3 contains 15 residues. The junction had 4 bases not matched to a gene; V was cut back by 2 bases and J by 2 bases. The germline V gene encodes CDR1 SEHNR and CDR2 FQNEAQ (reference sequence). The chain's CDR3 is CASSLRQGTTDTQYF. The CDR3 DNA sequence: TGTGCCAGCAGCTTAAGACAGGGAACCACAGATACGCAGTATTTT.

The genes are TRBV10-2 and TRBJ1-6, with a possible D match to TRBD1 (5 bases). This CDR3 is built from 15 residues. From germline, CDR1 is WSHSY and CDR2 SAAADI. The V gene lost 1 base and the J gene lost 7 bases, with 11 bases spanning the gap. The CDR3 is CASSEYGGGNSPLHF. CDR3 DNA sequence: TGCGCCAGCAGTGAGTACGGGGGAGGCAATTCACCCCTCCACTTT.